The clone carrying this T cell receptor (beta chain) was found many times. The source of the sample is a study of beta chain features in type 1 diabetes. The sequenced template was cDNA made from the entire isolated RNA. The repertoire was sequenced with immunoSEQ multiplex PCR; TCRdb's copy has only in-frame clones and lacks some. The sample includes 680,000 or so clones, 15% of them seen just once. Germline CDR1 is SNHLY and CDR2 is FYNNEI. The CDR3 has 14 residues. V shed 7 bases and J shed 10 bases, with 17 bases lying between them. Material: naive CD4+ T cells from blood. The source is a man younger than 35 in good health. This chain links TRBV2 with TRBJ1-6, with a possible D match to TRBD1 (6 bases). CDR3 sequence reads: CASTTEQGRSPLHF. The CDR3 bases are TGTGCCAGCACGACGGAGCAGGGGAGGTCACCCCTCCACTTT.